This is a list of T cell receptor beta chains from one sample in a study of post-analysis software for immune sequencing data. TCRdb recomputed calls from the PCR reads with MiXCR, one row per CDR3 protein. The sample includes roughly 430,000 distinct CDR3 sequences, 30% to 40% seen only once; the top ten take under 9%. Sequenced: blood. These receptors were collected from a girl aged 2 to 10 with multiple sclerosis. CDR3s include the opening cysteine and the closing phenylalanine or tryptophan. The order of the fields is CDR3 length, D gene, J gene, V gene, CDR3 protein. A D gene is named only where the DNA matches it firmly.

length: 16
D: -
J: TRBJ2-1
V: TRBV6-6
CDR3: CASTPTSRPSYNEQFF

length: 15
D: -
J: TRBJ2-5
V: TRBV2
CDR3: CASSEGGIRQETQYF

length: 15
D: TRBD1
J: TRBJ1-5
V: TRBV9
CDR3: CASSEGTDSNQPQHF

length: 15
D: TRBD2
J: TRBJ2-1
V: TRBV9
CDR3: CASSVVDGGAFEQFF

length: 13
D: -
J: TRBJ2-1
V: TRBV25-1
CDR3: CASSLITDGEQFF

length: 17
D: TRBD2
J: TRBJ2-1
V: TRBV27
CDR3: CASSPQVAGAAYNEQFF

length: 12
D: -
J: TRBJ2-5
V: TRBV20-1
CDR3: CSALNTAETQYF

length: 13
D: -
J: TRBJ1-6
V: TRBV9
CDR3: CASSLHYNSPLHF

length: 14
D: TRBD2
J: TRBJ2-7
V: TRBV10-3
CDR3: CAIRETSGSYEQYF

length: 13
D: TRBD1
J: TRBJ1-1
V: TRBV20-1
CDR3: CSAWGQLHAEAFF

length: 16
D: TRBD2
J: TRBJ2-4
V: TRBV6-5
CDR3: CASSRTGGGVKNIQYF

length: 20
D: TRBD2
J: TRBJ2-1
V: TRBV7-9
CDR3: CASSAYRTSRVTSGSNEQFF

length: 16
D: -
J: TRBJ2-1
V: TRBV7-6
CDR3: CASSLAGPIGYNEQFF

length: 15
D: -
J: TRBJ1-5
V: TRBV7-2
CDR3: CASSREWGANQPQHF

length: 17
D: TRBD2
J: TRBJ2-1
V: TRBV7-8
CDR3: CASITSAPTSGRDEQFF

length: 15
D: -
J: TRBJ2-7
V: TRBV6-6
CDR3: CASSYSQVTTYEQYF

length: 17
D: -
J: TRBJ1-5
V: TRBV4-2
CDR3: CASSQDSISHSNQPQHF

length: 18
D: TRBD2
J: TRBJ2-4
V: TRBV25-1
CDR3: CASSESIGGSGAKNIQYF

length: 11
D: -
J: TRBJ2-3
V: TRBV19
CDR3: CASRAGDTQYF

length: 16
D: TRBD1
J: TRBJ2-1
V: TRBV7-2
CDR3: CASSPRDRYPYNEQFF

length: 16
D: -
J: -
V: TRBV4-1
CDR3: CASSLDRRGYLETQYF

length: 14
D: -
J: TRBJ1-1
V: TRBV7-2
CDR3: CASSLSVTYTGAFF

length: 15
D: -
J: TRBJ1-5
V: TRBV12-3/TRBV12-4
CDR3: CASSLEGLGNQPQHF

length: 15
D: -
J: TRBJ2-1
V: TRBV5-1
CDR3: CASSLGGPSYNEQFF

length: 11
D: TRBD2
J: TRBJ2-7
V: TRBV29-1
CDR3: CSVGDYYEQYF

length: 14
D: -
J: TRBJ1-2
V: TRBV12-3/TRBV12-4
CDR3: CASRNYGAGDGYTF

length: 16
D: TRBD1
J: TRBJ2-1
V: TRBV19
CDR3: CASSRRTGSSYNEQFF

length: 14
D: TRBD2
J: TRBJ2-5
V: TRBV7-2
CDR3: CASSPGLERETQYF

length: 11
D: -
J: TRBJ1-2
V: TRBV28
CDR3: CASSHQQGCTF

length: 13
D: -
J: TRBJ2-5
V: TRBV7-3
CDR3: CASSWTYQETQYF

length: 15
D: -
J: TRBJ1-3
V: TRBV7-9
CDR3: CASSLKGISGNTIYF

length: 15
D: -
J: TRBJ1-4
V: TRBV2
CDR3: CASSGILGTNEKLFF

length: 17
D: TRBD2
J: TRBJ2-3
V: TRBV4-3
CDR3: CASSQLAGREGTDTQYF

length: 11
D: -
J: TRBJ2-7
V: TRBV14
CDR3: CASSQVGEQYF

length: 15
D: -
J: TRBJ2-7
V: TRBV5-1
CDR3: CAGSLAQGRTYEQYF

length: 12
D: TRBD1
J: TRBJ1-2
V: TRBV29-1
CDR3: CSDEQTGGGYTF

length: 15
D: -
J: TRBJ2-3
V: TRBV20-1
CDR3: CSARALGYFTDTQYF

length: 14
D: -
J: TRBJ2-2
V: TRBV12-3/TRBV12-4
CDR3: CASSLLGESGELFF

length: 16
D: TRBD1
J: TRBJ2-1
V: TRBV24-1
CDR3: CATSDSGTGVHNEQFF

length: 16
D: TRBD2
J: TRBJ2-1
V: TRBV29-1
CDR3: CSVGGGPILGYNEQFF

length: 17
D: TRBD1
J: TRBJ2-1
V: TRBV20-1
CDR3: CSAATDRGASSYNEQFF

length: 15
D: TRBD2
J: TRBJ2-5
V: TRBV20-1
CDR3: CSASPAGGPQETQYF

length: 12
D: -
J: TRBJ2-5
V: TRBV29-1
CDR3: CSVLWGEETQYF

length: 15
D: TRBD2
J: TRBJ2-7
V: TRBV6-5
CDR3: CASSPLRGGSYEQYF

length: 13
D: -
J: TRBJ2-1
V: TRBV5-1
CDR3: CASSFGLFYEQFF

length: 12
D: -
J: TRBJ1-2
V: TRBV29-1
CDR3: CNAREGFYGYTF

length: 17
D: TRBD2
J: TRBJ2-1
V: TRBV24-1
CDR3: CATSGGRLAGGNNEQFF

length: 16
D: -
J: TRBJ2-3
V: TRBV4-2
CDR3: CASSQDGAVYTDTQYF

length: 19
D: -
J: TRBJ2-3
V: TRBV6-1
CDR3: CASSEVEGGVWSLTDTQYF

length: 12
D: -
J: TRBJ2-3
V: TRBV10-3
CDR3: CAISEGGDTQYF

length: 15
D: -
J: TRBJ1-5
V: TRBV20-1
CDR3: CSARDRGLINQPQHF